This TCR beta chain was captured by sequencing in a study of post-analysis software for immune sequencing data. Study-wide context: Courses of disease covered relapsing-remitting, secondary progressive and progressive-relapsing multiple sclerosis. The study, taken as a whole, reports: Higher frequency in patients than in controls was seen for several TRBV segments, with TRBV5-6, TRBV5-1 and TRBV20-1 among them. Those with multiple sclerosis, the patient group, showed significantly lower normalized Chao1 diversity than controls.

Prepared TCR beta cDNA libraries contained unique molecular identifiers. Each CDR3 protein gets one entry after TCRdb re-called the PCR reads with MiXCR. This table holds around 770,000 distinct CDR3 sequences, roughly 46% found once. A few counts support this clonotype. Its antigen is currently unknown. Between the trimmed V and J ends, which lost 5 bases and 2 bases, there was a span of 12 bases. This CDR3 is built from 14 residues. The germline V gene encodes CDR1 MNHEY and CDR2 SMNVEV (reference sequence). The source of this sequence is a girl aged 10-17 years with multiple sclerosis. This rearrangement joins TRBV27 to TRBJ1-2; weak D call: TRBD1 (5 bases). Source material: blood. The CDR3 region has the DNA TGTGCCAGCAGTCCAAGGACAACCAACTATGGCTACACCTTC. Translation: CASSPRTTNYGYTF.